This T cell receptor beta chain was retrieved from a study of cytomegalovirus exposure and HLA in healthy donors. Turning to the study itself: Approximately 180 million T cells yielded more than 90 million unique TCR beta sequences, as an earlier analysis found.

This CDR3 spans 13 amino acids. The V end lost 2 bases, the J end lost 6 bases, and 12 bases lay between the germline ends. Per germline, CDR1 SGHNT and CDR2 YYREEE (reference sequence). Amplification used 60 Vbeta primers and 13 Jbeta primers. Clones were read by immunoSEQ multiplex PCR, and TCRdb kept only the in-frame ones, dropping some. In the table there are under 55,000 clones, about three quarters of which are singletons. This clone was counted only a few times. The chain couples TRBV5-4 to TRBJ2-7, with D tentatively TRBD1 (5 bases). This sequence originates from a young man in good health and CMV-seronegative. Material for sequencing was PBMCs. The CDR3 spells CASSFAAGREQYF. CDR3 DNA: TGTGCCAGCAGCTTTGCCGCAGGGCGCGAGCAGTACTTC.